This entry features one T cell receptor (beta chain) sequence. This clonotype occurred many times. What this receptor recognizes is not known. Base qualities are not recorded, but no much larger clone differs from it by a single base. The entry originates in a study of identical twins (dated by TCRdb to between 2015 and 2016). For the wider study: TCR alpha and beta repertoires from monozygotic twins, unrelated adults of various ages and cord blood were deep-sequenced to test whether fetal clonotypes persist. Replicate twin experiments were performed at different times using different library preparation protocols to rule out contamination. Findings and caveats that apply to the study as a whole: Zero-insertion analyses could be partly confounded by invariant T cells such as MAIT and iNKT, although diverse VJ usage argued against such confounding for most clonotypes. In monozygotic twins, recombination models systematically underestimated out-of-frame TCR alpha sharing, but the models matched the sharing seen between unrelated individuals. Abundant cord blood beta clonotypes had fewer insertions, young adult naive repertoires showed a similar but weaker trend, and memory repertoires showed no such trend. In beta out-of-frame sequences, excess twin sharing was weaker, because having fewer shared sequences lowered the signal-to-noise ratio. Because the same donors could not be followed over many years, the conclusions depended on cross-sectional statistical analysis. Out-of-frame TCR alpha sequences shared between twins showed an excess of low generation-probability sequences compared with coincidental sharing between unrelated individuals.

Only healthy Caucasian donors were included. Three unrelated non-twin adults were additionally sequenced: a male aged 18 to 30, a male aged 50 to 60 and a female aged 50 to 60. Miltenyi CD45RO+ enrichment and human naive T-cell isolation kits were used to isolate memory (CD45RO+) and naive T cells from PBMC. The library relied on 5' RACE. The instrument given in TCRdb is Illumina HiSeq 2000. A universal primer binding site was added through template switching, and the final cDNA carried a unique molecular identifier so that TCR cDNA molecules could be counted accurately. First-strand cDNA for TCR alpha and beta chains was synthesized from specific primers in the conserved constant-segment region. To control for contamination, every cDNA library carried two barcodes: a SMART-Mk sample barcode plus Illumina barcodes. TruSeq adapter sequences along with Illumina sample barcodes were introduced in two successive PCR steps. The Illumina HiSeq platform was used with custom primers to sequence TCR alpha and beta cDNA libraries. The authors' pipeline ran thus. MiGEC processed the raw reads to extract unique molecular identifiers, while MiXCR was used to determine the CDR3 positions. Recombination models were inferred per individual with the repgenHMM and IGoR tools using an EM algorithm. Shared clonotype analysis was performed with the tcR package in R, normalizing sharing by the product of cloneset sizes. Out-of-frame nonproductive sequences were analyzed to study raw recombination free of thymic and clonal selection effects. Using fastp at Q25 and MiXCR, TCRdb reprocessed the public reads and kept productive beta chains. Each record represents a unique CDR3 protein, reported with the most common genes and DNA among its rows. These V and J calls are TCRdb output, not the study's own analysis. Within this sample are around 670,000 distinct CDR3 sequences, with around 6% of them counted one time only. The ten largest account for around 1.9% of the sample.

The source of this sequence is a man aged 18 to 30 in good health. Sequencing input: naive T cells sorted from blood. This specimen's cell subset or site label, per the study, means: cells isolated with a human naive T-cell isolation kit.

The CDR3 region has the sequence CASSPGMNTEAFF. In nucleotide form, the sequence is TGTGCCAGCAGCCCAGGGATGAACACTGAAGCTTTCTTT. The chain is made from TRBV12-3 or TRBV12-4 and TRBJ1-1, with TRBD1 as a weak D call on 5 bases. Including the terminal cysteine and phenylalanine, the CDR3 comprises 13 residues. Only the CDR3 DNA is retained, 39 bases long and in frame from the first base. The V end loses 6 bases and the J end loses 0 bases, and a stretch of 8 bases separates them.